This TCR beta chain originates from a study of CD8+ T cells in alopecia areata. Peripheral blood and lesional scalp punch biopsies came from alopecia areata patients. Germline V CDR1 and CDR2: SGHDT, YYEEEE. Trimming cost V 2 bases and J 2 bases, with 15 bases left between them. The CDR3 has 16 residues. This clone was counted a few times. cDNA reverse transcribed from extracted RNA served as the sequencing template. Assay used: immunoSEQ multiplex PCR; TCRdb lists only in-frame clones, some missing. Of approximately 150,000 clones detected, around 71% appear once; the ten largest clones hold 10% to 12%.

This TCR derives from a human donor with alopecia areata. This specimen consisted of CD8+ T cells sorted from blood, obtained at week 0. The gene calls are TRBV5-6 and TRBJ2-3, with D perhaps TRBD1 or TRBD2 (6 bases each). CDR3 sequence reads: CASSFRGPVPTDTQYF. The CDR3 DNA reads as TGTGCCAGCAGCTTTCGGGGGCCCGTCCCCACAGATACGCAGTATTTT.